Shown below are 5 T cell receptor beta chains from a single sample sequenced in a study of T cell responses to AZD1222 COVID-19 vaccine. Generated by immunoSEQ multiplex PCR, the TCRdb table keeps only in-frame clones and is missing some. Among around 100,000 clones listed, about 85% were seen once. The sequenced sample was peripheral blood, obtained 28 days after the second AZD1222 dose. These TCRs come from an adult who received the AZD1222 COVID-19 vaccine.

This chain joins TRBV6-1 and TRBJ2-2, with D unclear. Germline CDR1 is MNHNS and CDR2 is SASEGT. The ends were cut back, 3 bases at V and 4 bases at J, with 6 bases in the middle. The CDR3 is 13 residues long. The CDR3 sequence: CASSDSSTGELFF. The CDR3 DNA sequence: TGTGCCAGCAGTGACAGCTCCACCGGGGAGCTGTTTTTT.

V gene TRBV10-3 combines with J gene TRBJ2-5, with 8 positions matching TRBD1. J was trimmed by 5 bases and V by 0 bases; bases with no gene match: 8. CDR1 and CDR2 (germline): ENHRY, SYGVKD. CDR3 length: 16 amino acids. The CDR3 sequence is CAISESGQALRETQYF. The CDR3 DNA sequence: TGTGCCATCAGTGAGTCGGGACAGGCTTTGAGGGAGACCCAGTACTTC.

As DNA, the CDR3 is TGTGCCAGCAGTTCAGGGGTTGGCACTGAAGCTTTCTTT. Residues: CASSSGVGTEAFF. The chain recombines TRBV12-3 or TRBV12-4 with TRBJ1-1, with D possibly matching TRBD1 (6 bases). This CDR3 region has 13 residues. Trimming left V 4 bases short and J 4 bases short, with 10 bases between.

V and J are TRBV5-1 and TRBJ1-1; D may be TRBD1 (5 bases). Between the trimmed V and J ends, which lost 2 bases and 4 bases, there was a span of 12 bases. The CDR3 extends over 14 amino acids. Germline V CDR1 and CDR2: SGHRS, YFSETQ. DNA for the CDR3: TGCGCCAGCAGCTTCCAAGAAAGGGGCACTGAAGCTTTCTTT. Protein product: CASSFQERGTEAFF.

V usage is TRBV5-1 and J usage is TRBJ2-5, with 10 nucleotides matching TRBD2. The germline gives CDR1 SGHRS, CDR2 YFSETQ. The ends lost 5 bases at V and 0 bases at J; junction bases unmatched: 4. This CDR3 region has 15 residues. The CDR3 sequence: CASRRGTSDQETQYF. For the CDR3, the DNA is TGCGCCAGCAGGCGGGGGACTAGCGACCAAGAGACCCAGTACTTC.